The 26 T cell receptor beta chains below come from one sample, sequenced in a study of control samples from healthy donors and cancer patients. Sequencing was performed with immunoSEQ multiplex PCR; in TCRdb, only in-frame clones are kept and a portion is missing. The sample consists of fewer than 85,000 clones, over 90% of them appearing once. Sequenced: blood. All receptors derive from a woman under 40 in good health.

The sample holds one count of this clone. V and J are TRBV5-4 and TRBJ2-1; no clear D. The V gene's germline CDR1 is SGHNT and CDR2 YYREEE (reference sequence). V shed 4 bases and J shed 0 bases, with 11 bases lying between them. This CDR3 is 15 amino acids long. Here the CDR3 DNA reads TGTGCCAGCAGCCCTCCCATGGTCTCCTACAATGAGCAGTTCTTC. Protein sequence: CASSPPMVSYNEQFF.

This chain connects TRBV5-4 to TRBJ1-1, with D unclear. This CDR3 is 14 amino acids long. The V gene's germline CDR1 is SGHNT and CDR2 YYREEE (reference sequence). Between the trimmed V and J ends, which lost 3 bases and 1 base, there was a span of 10 bases. CDR3 sequence: CASSWSAGNTEAFF. CDR3 bases: TGTGCCAGCAGCTGGAGTGCAGGGAACACTGAAGCTTTCTTT.

The V and J genes are TRBV14 and TRBJ1-6; D gene uncertain. The CDR3 consists of 13 residues. The germline V gene has CDR1 SGHDN and CDR2 FVKESK. V was pared by 4 bases and J by 10 bases, with 11 bases between. CDR3 nucleotide sequence: TGTGCCAGCAGCCTCTCCCTGGGATCACCCCTCCACTTT. As protein: CASSLSLGSPLHF.

The chain is built from TRBV5-6 and TRBJ1-2; 7 bases map to TRBD1. Germline V gene data show CDR1 as SGHDT and CDR2 as YYEEEE. V was pared by 2 bases and J by 7 bases, with 8 bases of the junction left unmatched. This CDR3 contains 14 residues. The CDR3: CASSLRQGEGGYTF. The CDR3 coding sequence is TGTGCCAGCAGCTTACGGCAGGGGGAGGGTGGCTACACCTTC.

The gene calls are TRBV30 and TRBJ1-6; 7 positions agree with TRBD1. Trimming removed 7 bases from V and 3 bases from J; junction bases left unmatched: 9. The germline gives CDR1 GTSNPN, CDR2 SVGIG (reference sequence). The CDR3 has 15 amino acids. The DNA for the CDR3 is TGTGCCTTGAATACACAGGGGAACTATAATTCACCCCTCCACTTT. It codes for CALNTQGNYNSPLHF.

This clone was detected only once. This chain links TRBV5-6 with TRBJ1-2; a weak D match, TRBD1 (6 bases). Per germline, CDR1 SGHDT and CDR2 YYEEEE. Trimming shortened V by 0 bases and J by 8 bases, and 11 bases separated the two germline ends. The CDR3 runs 13 residues. DNA for the CDR3: TGTGCCAGCAGCTTGGTGGCAGGGGAAGGCTACACCTTC. Translated: CASSLVAGEGYTF.

The V call is TRBV6-6, the J call TRBJ1-2; 7 nucleotides align to TRBD1. Germline V gene lookup returns CDR1 MNHNY and CDR2 SVGAGI (reference sequence). Trimming at V came to 5 bases and at J to 1 base, leaving 7 bases not matched to a gene. The CDR3 has 15 residues. Written as DNA, the CDR3 is TGTGCCAGCAGTCTCCAGGGACAGATTAACTATGGCTACACCTTC. Protein sequence: CASSLQGQINYGYTF.

The chain couples TRBV27 to TRBJ2-3; tentatively, D is TRBD1 (6 bases). Trimming pared 2 bases from V and 0 bases from J, leaving 9 bases between. This CDR3 comprises 15 residues. Per germline, CDR1 MNHEY and CDR2 SMNVEV (reference sequence). The CDR3 DNA reads TGTGCCAGCAGTTTACGCGGACAGAGCACAGATACGCAGTATTTT. Protein sequence: CASSLRGQSTDTQYF.

The J gene is TRBJ2-3, the V gene TRBV19; D perhaps matches TRBD1 (7 bases). The CDR3 extends over 16 amino acids. The V gene's germline CDR1 is LNHDA and CDR2 SQIVND (reference sequence). The V gene lost 2 bases and the J gene lost 0 bases, with 12 bases spanning the gap. The CDR3 DNA sequence: TGTGCCAGTAGTATATTGCCAGGGGGGAGCACAGATACGCAGTATTTT. This translates into CASSILPGGSTDTQYF.

The rearrangement links TRBV21-1 to TRBJ2-5; the table calls TRBD2, which could not be checked here. TRBV21-1 is assigned pseudogene status. The CDR3 runs 16 residues. Written as DNA, the CDR3 is TGTGCCAGCCCAACAAGGCGGCGGGGGCCGCAAGAGACCCAGTACTTC. Residues: CASPTRRRGPQETQYF.

J is TRBJ1-4 and V is TRBV20-1; no definite D call. V was trimmed by 3 bases and J by 8 bases, leaving 4 bases between them. This CDR3 is built from 10 residues. Looked up from germline, CDR1 is DFQATT and CDR2 is SNEGSKA (reference sequence). The CDR3 is CSARSEKLFF. In DNA, the CDR3 is TGCAGTGCTAGGAGCGAAAAACTGTTTTTT.

V and J are TRBV12-3 or TRBV12-4 and TRBJ1-2; 7 bases match TRBD1. The ends lost 0 bases at V and 11 bases at J; junction bases unmatched: 3. This CDR3 spans 12 amino acids. In DNA, the CDR3 is TGTGCCAGCAGTTTAGCGCTGACAGGGTACACCTTC. Translated: CASSLALTGYTF.

A single count supports this clone. V gene TRBV7-2 combines with J gene TRBJ2-7; D gene unclear. This CDR3 is 13 amino acids long. CDR1 and CDR2 from the germline V gene are SGHTA and FQGNSA. V lost 1 base, J lost 6 bases, and 10 bases lay in between. CDR3 sequence reads: CASSLDRVAEQYV. CDR3 nucleotide sequence: TGTGCCAGCAGCTTAGATAGGGTGGCCGAGCAGTACGTC.

The rearrangement uses TRBV3-1 (or the pseudogene TRBV3-2) and TRBJ2-2; D is unclear. V gave up 3 bases and J gave up 8 bases, with 7 bases separating them. Germline lookup yields CDR1 LGHDT and CDR2 YNNKEL (reference sequence). The CDR3 length is 12 residues. This CDR3 reads CASSQIEGELFF. As DNA, the CDR3 is TGTGCCAGCAGCCAGATTGAAGGGGAGCTGTTTTTT.

V and J are TRBV9 and TRBJ1-6; D remains unclear. Trimming cost V 4 bases and J 9 bases, with 17 bases left between them. The CDR3 sequence is 15 residues long. Germline CDR1 is SGDLS and CDR2 is YYNGEE. DNA of the CDR3: TGTGCCAGCAGCTCGGGCCCCTCCAGGACTTCACCCCTCCACTTT. This gives the protein CASSSGPSRTSPLHF.

The chain joins TRBV6-6 to TRBJ1-5; D may be TRBD1 (6 bases). The CDR3 length is 15 residues. Trimming took 2 bases from V and 0 from J, leaving 8 bases between them. The germline gives CDR1 MNHNY, CDR2 SVGAGI (reference sequence). The CDR3 protein is CASSYRQDSNQPQHF. In DNA form, the CDR3 reads TGTGCCAGCAGTTACCGACAGGATAGCAATCAGCCCCAGCATTTT.

V gene TRBV27 combines with J gene TRBJ1-6; 9 bases are shared with TRBD1. CDR3 length equals 17 residues. V shed 2 bases, J shed 5 bases, and the junction held 7 bases outside the gene matches. Germline CDR1 MNHEY, CDR2 SMNVEV (reference sequence). The CDR3 protein is CASSLGGQGSDNSPLHF. Written as DNA, the CDR3 is TGTGCCAGCAGTTTAGGGGGACAGGGTTCGGATAATTCACCCCTCCACTTT.

This clone appeared a single time. The chain uses TRBV5-8 and TRBJ2-7; no firm D call. The CDR3 runs 15 residues. The V end lost 3 bases, the J end lost 2 bases, and 15 bases lay between the germline ends. Germline V gives CDR1 SGHTS, CDR2 YDEGEE. The CDR3 spells CASSSWMEVAYEQYV. In DNA, the CDR3 is TGTGCCAGCAGCTCCTGGATGGAAGTTGCCTACGAGCAGTACGTC.

The chain has TRBV7-9 and TRBJ1-1; maybe TRBD1 (6 bases). Germline V gene sequence: CDR1 SEHNR, CDR2 FQNEAQ (reference sequence). V shed 5 bases and J shed 0 bases, with 16 bases lying between them. This CDR3 contains 16 residues. The chain's CDR3 is CASSILSGGLNTEAFF. CDR3 in DNA: TGTGCCAGCAGCATTTTATCTGGGGGGCTGAACACTGAAGCTTTCTTT.

The genes are TRBV16 and TRBJ1-5, with D possibly being TRBD1 (5 bases). V dropped 4 bases and J dropped 1 base, with 5 bases sitting between them. There are 13 residues in the CDR3. Germline V gene lookup returns CDR1 KGHSY and CDR2 FQNENV. This CDR3 reads CASSRDSNQPQHF. CDR3 coding DNA: TGTGCCAGCAGCCGGGACAGCAATCAGCCCCAGCATTTT.

Concerning this clone: A clone one base away is much larger, so this may be a read error. Other DNA sequences in this specimen translate into the identical CDR3. V usage is TRBV3-1 (or the pseudogene TRBV3-2) and J usage is TRBJ2-3; D unclear. The CDR3 is 11 residues long. Looked up from germline, CDR1 is LGHDT and CDR2 is YNNKEL (reference sequence). V shed 3 bases and J shed 3 bases, with 1 base lying between them. The CDR3 region is CASSQTDTQYF. The CDR3 DNA reads TGTGCCAGCAGCCAGACAGATACGCAGTATTTT.

This chain uses TRBV4-1 with TRBJ2-2, with D possibly being TRBD2 (6 bases). The CDR3 spans 15 residues. The ends were cut back, 1 base at V and 3 bases at J, with 9 bases in the middle. Per germline, CDR1 MGHRA and CDR2 YSYEKL. The CDR3 DNA follows: TGCGCCAGCAGCCAAGGGAGGGGCTACACCGGGGAGCTGTTTTTT. This gives the protein CASSQGRGYTGELFF.

The J gene is TRBJ1-1, the V gene TRBV7-9; D is unresolved. The ends were cut back, 5 bases at V and 0 bases at J, with 13 bases in the middle. Germline V CDR1 and CDR2: SEHNR, FQNEAQ (reference sequence). CDR3 length: 15 amino acids. The CDR3: CASSQRAAMNTEAFF. The CDR3 DNA sequence: TGTGCCAGCAGCCAGCGGGCAGCCATGAACACTGAAGCTTTCTTT.

The chain carries TRBV3-1 (or the pseudogene TRBV3-2) and TRBJ2-1; no reliable D call. Germline assignment: CDR1 LGHDT and CDR2 YNNKEL (reference sequence). Trimming removed 4 bases from V and 8 bases from J, with 9 bases in between. This CDR3 is 12 amino acids long. The CDR3 here is CASSRAEHEQFF. The CDR3, as DNA: TGTGCCAGCAGCCGAGCTGAGCATGAGCAGTTCTTC.

The gene calls are TRBV20-1 and TRBJ2-1; D may be TRBD1 (6 bases). This CDR3 region has 15 residues. From germline, CDR1 is DFQATT and CDR2 SNEGSKA (reference sequence). V lost 3 bases and J 1 base, leaving 13 bases between the germline ends. CDR3 nucleotides: TGCAGTGCTAGTATTTGGCAGGGGTCCTACAATGAGCAGTTCTTC. It is translated as CSASIWQGSYNEQFF.

The chain links TRBV5-1 to TRBJ1-2; the D gene is possibly TRBD1 (5 bases). The V end was cut by 0 bases, the J end by 4 bases, with 10 bases between. The V gene's germline CDR1 is SGHRS and CDR2 YFSETQ. CDR3 size: 14 residues. As DNA, the CDR3 is TGCGCCAGCAGCTTGGTTTCAGGGACCTATGGCTACACCTTC. Encoded protein: CASSLVSGTYGYTF.